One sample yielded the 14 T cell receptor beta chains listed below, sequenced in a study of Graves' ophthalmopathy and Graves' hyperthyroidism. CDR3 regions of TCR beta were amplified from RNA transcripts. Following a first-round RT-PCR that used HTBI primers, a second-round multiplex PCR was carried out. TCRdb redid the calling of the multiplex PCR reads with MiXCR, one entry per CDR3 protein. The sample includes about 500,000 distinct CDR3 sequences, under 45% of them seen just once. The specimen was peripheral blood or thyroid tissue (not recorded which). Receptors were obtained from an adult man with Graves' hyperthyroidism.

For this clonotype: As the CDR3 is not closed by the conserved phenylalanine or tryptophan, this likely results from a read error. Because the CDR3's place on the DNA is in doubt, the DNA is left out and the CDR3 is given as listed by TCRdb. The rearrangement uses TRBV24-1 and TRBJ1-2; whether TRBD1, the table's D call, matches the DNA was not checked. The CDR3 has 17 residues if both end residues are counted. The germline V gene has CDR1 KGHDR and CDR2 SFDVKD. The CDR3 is CATSDPYKGRGTMATPS.

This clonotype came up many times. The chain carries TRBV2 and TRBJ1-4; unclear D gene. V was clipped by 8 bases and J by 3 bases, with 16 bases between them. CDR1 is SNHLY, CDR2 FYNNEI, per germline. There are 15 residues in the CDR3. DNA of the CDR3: TGTGCCAGCCAGCCTACAAGGAGTGCTAATGAAAAACTGTTTTTT. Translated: CASQPTRSANEKLFF.

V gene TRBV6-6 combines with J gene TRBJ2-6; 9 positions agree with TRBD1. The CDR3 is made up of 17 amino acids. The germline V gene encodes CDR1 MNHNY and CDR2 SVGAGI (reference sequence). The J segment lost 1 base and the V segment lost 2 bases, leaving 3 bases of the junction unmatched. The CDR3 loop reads CASSYLGTGSGANVLTF. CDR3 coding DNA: TGTGCCAGCAGTTACCTTGGGACAGGGTCTGGGGCCAACGTCCTGACTTTC.

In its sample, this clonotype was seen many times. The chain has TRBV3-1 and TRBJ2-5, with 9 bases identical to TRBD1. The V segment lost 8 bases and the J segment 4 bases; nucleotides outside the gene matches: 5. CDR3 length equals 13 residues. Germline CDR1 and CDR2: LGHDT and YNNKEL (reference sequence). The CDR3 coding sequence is TGTGCCAGCGGGGACAGGGCGGGAGAGACCCAGTACTTC. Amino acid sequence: CASGDRAGETQYF.

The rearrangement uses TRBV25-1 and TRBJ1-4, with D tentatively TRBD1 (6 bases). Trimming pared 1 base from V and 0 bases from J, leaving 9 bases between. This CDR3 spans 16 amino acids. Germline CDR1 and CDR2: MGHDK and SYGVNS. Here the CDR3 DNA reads TGTGCCAGCAGTGAATCAGGGGATGCAACTAATGAAAAACTGTTTTTT. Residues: CASSESGDATNEKLFF.

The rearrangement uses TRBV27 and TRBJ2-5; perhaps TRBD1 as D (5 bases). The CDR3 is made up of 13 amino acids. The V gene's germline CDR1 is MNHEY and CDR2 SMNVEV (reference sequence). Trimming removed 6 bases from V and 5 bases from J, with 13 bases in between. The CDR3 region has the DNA TGTGCCAGCAGGGGCAGGGATGGGGAGACCCAGTACTTC. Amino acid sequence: CASRGRDGETQYF.

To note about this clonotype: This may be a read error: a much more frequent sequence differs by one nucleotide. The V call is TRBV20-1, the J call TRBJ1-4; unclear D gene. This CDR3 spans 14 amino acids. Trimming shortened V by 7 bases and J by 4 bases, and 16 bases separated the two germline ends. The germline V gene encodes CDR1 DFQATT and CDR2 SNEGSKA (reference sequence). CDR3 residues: CSVLSGSNNEKLFF. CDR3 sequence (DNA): TGCAGTGTCCTATCCGGATCTAATAATGAAAAACTGTTTTTT.

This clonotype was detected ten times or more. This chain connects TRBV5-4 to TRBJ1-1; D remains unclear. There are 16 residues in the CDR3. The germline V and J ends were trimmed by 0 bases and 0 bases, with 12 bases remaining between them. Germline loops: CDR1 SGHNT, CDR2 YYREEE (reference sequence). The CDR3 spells CASSLEPGAMNTEAFF. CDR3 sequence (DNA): TGTGCCAGCAGCTTGGAACCAGGAGCAATGAACACTGAAGCTTTCTTT.

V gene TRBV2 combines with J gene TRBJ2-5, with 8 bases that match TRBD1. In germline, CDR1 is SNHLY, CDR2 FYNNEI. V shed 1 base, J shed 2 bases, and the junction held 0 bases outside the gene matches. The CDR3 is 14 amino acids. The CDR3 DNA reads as TGTGCCAGCAGTGAAGGACAGGGGCAAGAGACCCAGTACTTC. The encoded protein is CASSEGQGQETQYF.

The CDR3 reads CASSLTGQGRPQHF. In nucleotides, the CDR3 is TGTGCCAGCAGCCTAACGGGACAGGGAAGGCCCCAGCATTTT. The genes are TRBV7-8 and TRBJ1-5; TRBD1 aligns across 9 bases. J gave up 9 bases and V 5 bases, and 8 bases lay outside the gene matches. The V gene's germline CDR1 is SGHVS and CDR2 FQNEAQ. The length of the CDR3 is 14 residues.

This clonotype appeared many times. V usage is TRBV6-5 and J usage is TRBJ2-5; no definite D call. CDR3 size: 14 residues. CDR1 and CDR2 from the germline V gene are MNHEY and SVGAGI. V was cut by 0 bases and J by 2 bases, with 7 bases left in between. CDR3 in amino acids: CASSYSSDQETQYF. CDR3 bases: TGTGCCAGCAGTTACTCATCCGATCAAGAGACCCAGTACTTC.

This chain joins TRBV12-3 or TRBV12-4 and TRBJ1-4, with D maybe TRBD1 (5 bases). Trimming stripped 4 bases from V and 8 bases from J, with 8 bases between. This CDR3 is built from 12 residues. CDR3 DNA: TGTGCCAGCAGTTCCGGGGCCGAAAAACTGTTTTTT. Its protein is CASSSGAEKLFF.

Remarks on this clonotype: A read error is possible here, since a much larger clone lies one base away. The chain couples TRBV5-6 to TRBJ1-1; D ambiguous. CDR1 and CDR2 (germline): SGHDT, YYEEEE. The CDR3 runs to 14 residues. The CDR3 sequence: CTSSLRLVNTEAFF. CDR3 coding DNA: TGTACCAGCAGCTTACGGCTTGTGAACACTGAAGCTTTCTTT.

The CDR3 region is CASSDELAGFPTQYF. The CDR3 DNA follows: TGTGCCAGCAGCGACGAGCTAGCGGGGTTCCCCACGCAGTATTTT. This chain joins TRBV5-5 and TRBJ1-5; 9 bases map to TRBD2. The J call may be in error: the DNA end matches TRBJ2-3 better. The germline V gene encodes CDR1 SGHKS and CDR2 YYEKEE (reference sequence). The CDR3 loop spans 15 amino acids.